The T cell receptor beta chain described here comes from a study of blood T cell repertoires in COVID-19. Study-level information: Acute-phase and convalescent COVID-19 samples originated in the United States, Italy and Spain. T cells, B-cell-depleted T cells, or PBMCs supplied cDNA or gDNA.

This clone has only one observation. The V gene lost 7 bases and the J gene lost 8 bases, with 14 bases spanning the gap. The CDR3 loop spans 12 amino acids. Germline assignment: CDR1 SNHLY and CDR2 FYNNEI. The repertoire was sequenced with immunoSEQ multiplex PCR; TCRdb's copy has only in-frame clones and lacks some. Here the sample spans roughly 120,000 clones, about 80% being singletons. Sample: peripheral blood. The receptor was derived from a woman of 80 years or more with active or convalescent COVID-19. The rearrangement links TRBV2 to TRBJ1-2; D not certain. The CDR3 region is CASNQRIDGYTF. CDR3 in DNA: TGTGCCAGCAACCAGAGGATAGACGGCTACACCTTC.